The rows below give T cell receptor beta chains drawn from one sample of a study of cytomegalovirus exposure and HLA in healthy donors. The data were produced by immunoSEQ multiplex PCR, yet TCRdb's version contains in-frame clones alone and is incomplete. Altogether some 180,000 clones are present, around 80% being singletons, with the ten largest covering roughly 3.7%. Specimen: PBMCs. These receptor sequences come from a woman aged 55-70 years in good health and CMV-seropositive. Both conserved end residues are part of each CDR3. A D gene is named only where the DNA matches it firmly. The size entry is marked missing in some rows and otherwise reads once, few, many or a size class.

>TRBV5-8|NA|TRBJ2-7|13|NA
TGTGCCAGCACCTCGTTTTATTCCTACGAGCAGTACTTC
CASTSFYSYEQYF
>TRBV7-2|few|TRBJ2-5|14|NA
TGTGCCAGCAGCGCACTGACTGTTCACGGGACCCAGTACTTC
CASSALTVHGTQYF
>TRBV6-1|NA|TRBJ1-1|14|TRBD1
TGTGCCAGCAGAACGACAGGGGGCGCCACTGAAGCTTTCTTT
CASRTTGGATEAFF
>TRBV11-3|NA|TRBJ2-3|15|NA
TGTGCCAGCAGCTTATGGGGGGATTCCACGGATACGCAGTATTTT
CASSLWGDSTDTQYF
>TRBV18|NA|TRBJ2-7|13|NA
TGTGCCAGCTCACCAGGGACAACCGGCGAGCAGTACTTC
CASSPGTTGEQYF
>TRBV28|NA|TRBJ2-7|16|TRBD1
TGTGCCAGCAGTTTAGCGGGGACAGGGCTCTCCTACGAGCAGTACTTC
CASSLAGTGLSYEQYF
>TRBV7-9|few|TRBJ2-5|13|NA
TGTGCCAGCAGCTTAACAGGGTTGGAGACCCAGTACTTC
CASSLTGLETQYF
>TRBV19|NA|TRBJ2-7|15|TRBD1
TGTGCCAGTAGTCTACAGGGGTTGAGGGCCTACGAGCAGTACTTC
CASSLQGLRAYEQYF
>TRBV7-2|NA|TRBJ1-6|14|TRBD1
TGTGCCAGCAGCTTAAGGGACAGCCGCCCGCCCCTCCACTTT
CASSLRDSRPPLHF
>TRBV7-9|NA|TRBJ1-6|13|NA
TGTGCCAGCAGCTCATACAGGGATTCACCCCTCCACTTT
CASSSYRDSPLHF
>TRBV7-2|NA|TRBJ2-7|17|TRBD1
TGTGCCAGCAGCCGCCAAAGGGACAGGTCACAAACCTACGAGCAGTACTTC
CASSRQRDRSQTYEQYF
>TRBV4-2|NA|TRBJ2-1|18|TRBD2
TGTGCCAGCAGCTGGATGCGTCTGCGGGGGGCGACCTACAATGAGCAGTTCTTC
CASSWMRLRGATYNEQFF
>TRBV7-9|NA|TRBJ1-3|15|NA
TGTGCCAGCAGCTTCATGAGTCGCTCTGGAAACACCATATATTTT
CASSFMSRSGNTIYF
>TRBV5-4|NA|TRBJ1-2|13|TRBD1
TGTGCCAGCAGCGCGGACAGGTTCTATGGCTACACCTTC
CASSADRFYGYTF
>TRBV30|NA|TRBJ2-1|12|TRBD2
TGTGCCTGGAGTTTCCGGGAGGGGAGAAGGTTCTTC
CAWSFREGRRFF
>TRBV28|NA|TRBJ2-3|14|TRBD1
TGTGCCAGCAGGTCGACAGGGGTAACAGATACGCAGTATTTT
CASRSTGVTDTQYF
>TRBV30|NA|TRBJ1-1|18|NA
TGTGCCTGGAGTGTACCGGGGATTAACGATCGTATGAACACTGAAGCTTTCTTT
CAWSVPGINDRMNTEAFF
>TRBV28|few|TRBJ2-5|16|NA
TGTGCCAGCAGTGCCGGGACTTTTAGGGCGCAAGAGACCCAGTACTTC
CASSAGTFRAQETQYF
>TRBV27|NA|TRBJ1-5|14|TRBD1
TGTGCCATACGCGGGACAGGTTCGAATCAGCCCCAGCATTTT
CAIRGTGSNQPQHF
>TRBV7-8|NA|TRBJ2-1|16|NA
TGTGCCAGCAGCTTAGCGGGCGGGATAGATTACAATGAGCAGTTCTTC
CASSLAGGIDYNEQFF
>TRBV6-1|NA|TRBJ1-5|13|NA
TGTGCCAGCGAGGGTATCAGTAATCAGCCCCAGCATTTT
CASEGISNQPQHF
>TRBV5-1|NA|TRBJ1-1|15|TRBD1
TGCGCCAGCAGCCGACCGGGACAGTCGAACACTGAAGCTTTCTTT
CASSRPGQSNTEAFF
>TRBV5-1|few|TRBJ2-3|17|NA
TGCGCCAGCAGCTTGGCCATCCGACAGCCTAGCACAGATACGCAGTATTTT
CASSLAIRQPSTDTQYF
>TRBV27|once|TRBJ2-7|13|NA
TGTGCCAGCAGTTTAGTCCTCTCCTACGAGCAGTACTTC
CASSLVLSYEQYF
>TRBV18|NA|TRBJ1-2|13|NA
TGTGCCAGCTCACCAGCAGGGAACTATGGCTACACCTTC
CASSPAGNYGYTF
>TRBV5-1|NA|TRBJ2-7|13|NA
TGCGCCAGCAGCTTGGAGGGGTCCTACGAGCAGTACTTC
CASSLEGSYEQYF
>TRBV9|NA|TRBJ2-5|18|TRBD1
TGTGCCAGCAGCGTAGGGGTGAGGGGGCAAGGGCCGCAAGAGACCCAGTACTTC
CASSVGVRGQGPQETQYF
>TRBV7-9|few|TRBJ1-4|14|NA
TGTGCCAGCAGCGTCTACAGGGACGAGGAAAAACTGTTTTTT
CASSVYRDEEKLFF
>TRBV28|NA|TRBJ1-2|15|NA
TGTGCCAGCAGACCTGCCCTGGGAGTAAACTATGGCTACACCTTC
CASRPALGVNYGYTF
>TRBV28|NA|TRBJ1-2|17|TRBD1
TGTGCCAGCAGCTCCCTATCTTCCTCGACAGGGCCCTATGGCTACACCTTC
CASSSLSSSTGPYGYTF
>TRBV28|once|TRBJ2-7|12|TRBD1
TGTGCCAGCAGTCCGACAGGGTTCGAGCAGTACTTC
CASSPTGFEQYF
>TRBV14|few|TRBJ1-2|16|NA
TGTGCCAGCAGCCAAGAGATGGGAGATTACTTCTATGGCTACACCTTC
CASSQEMGDYFYGYTF
>TRBV28|once|TRBJ1-5|15|TRBD1
TGTGCCAGCAGTGTGATTGGACAGGGAAATCAGCCCCAGCATTTT
CASSVIGQGNQPQHF
>TRBV7-9|few|TRBJ2-1|15|NA
TGTGCCAGCACCCCAAAAGGCGGCTCCTACAATGAGCAGTTCTTC
CASTPKGGSYNEQFF
>TRBV5-4|NA|TRBJ2-5|15|TRBD2
TGTGCCAGCAGCTTGGCCATTAGCGGGAAAGAGACCCAGTACTTC
CASSLAISGKETQYF
>TRBV7-8|NA|TRBJ2-7|17|TRBD2
TGTGCCAGCAGCTTAGCATGGACTAGCGGGAATACCTACGAGCAGTACTTC
CASSLAWTSGNTYEQYF
>TRBV27|few|TRBJ2-1|15|NA
TGTGCCAGCAGTTTAGCCGCTACTTCCGGGGATGAGCAGTTCTTC
CASSLAATSGDEQFF
>TRBV29-1|few|TRBJ1-1|13|TRBD1
TGCAGCGTGACCGGGACAGTGAACACTGAAGCTTTCTTT
CSVTGTVNTEAFF
>TRBV9|NA|TRBJ2-2|16|NA
TGTGCCAGCAGCGTAGGTCTAGCGAGAGGGACCGGGGAGCTGTTTTTT
CASSVGLARGTGELFF
>TRBV19|NA|TRBJ1-6|15|NA
TGTGCCAGTAGGCTTACAGGAGTCTATAATTCACCCCTCCACTTT
CASRLTGVYNSPLHF
>TRBV5-1|once|TRBJ2-1|16|TRBD1
TGCGCCAGCAGCCCCCCCACAGGGGGCGTCGACAATGAGCAGTTCTTC
CASSPPTGGVDNEQFF
>TRBV5-4|NA|TRBJ2-1|14|NA
TGTGCCAGCAGATGGGGCGGTCGTGCAAATGAGCAGTTCTTC
CASRWGGRANEQFF